This record covers a single TCR beta chain. The target antigen is unknown. Before surgery, patients took at least one anti-epileptic drug. The data belong to a study of brain T cells in children with intractable seizures. Whole-study findings and limits: Clones missing pre-surgery may reflect undersampling of that blood sample.

Germline values: CDR1 SGHTA, CDR2 FQGNSA. The CDR3 is made up of 13 amino acids. Trimming removed 2 bases from V and 11 bases from J; junction bases left unmatched: 4. Here immunoSEQ multiplex PCR was the method, and the copy in TCRdb shows in-frame clones only, minus some. The top ten clones hold about 4% of a sample with 100,000 to 120,000 clones, approximately 94% of them seen once. This sequence was found in a boy in the first two years of life with hemimegalencephaly and intractable seizures. This specimen consisted of peripheral blood, obtained at surgery. This chain connects TRBV7-2 to TRBJ2-5, with 11 bases aligning to TRBD1. Here the CDR3 reads CASSLRDRGTQYF. CDR3 in DNA: TGTGCCAGCAGCTTAAGGGACAGGGGGACACAGTACTTC.